One and the same sample provided the 5 T cell receptor beta chains below, sequenced in a study of T cell changes during pregnancy in multiple sclerosis. The table came from immunoSEQ multiplex PCR; TCRdb's copy has only in-frame clones and leaves some out. The sample lists 40,000 to 45,000 clones; 89% were seen once. The sample here was CD4+ T cells from peripheral blood mononuclear cells, taken in the first trimester of pregnancy. The receptor source for this set is a female donor with multiple sclerosis, enrolled in a pregnancy study.

The chain is built from TRBV6-5 and TRBJ2-5; perhaps TRBD1 as D (6 bases). The length of the CDR3 is 16 residues. The V gene's germline CDR1 is MNHEY and CDR2 SVGAGI. Trimming shortened V by 0 bases and J by 5 bases, and 16 bases separated the two germline ends. CDR3 in DNA: TGTGCCAGCAGTTACTCGACTTCCCAGGGGATGGAGACCCAGTACTTC. Its translation: CASSYSTSQGMETQYF.

V gene TRBV10-2 combines with J gene TRBJ1-2, with D possibly TRBD1 on 6 matching bases. The CDR3 extends over 16 amino acids. The V gene lost 2 bases and the J gene lost 2 bases, with 15 bases spanning the gap. The germline V gene encodes CDR1 WSHSY and CDR2 SAAADI. CDR3 in DNA: TGCGCCAGCAGTGAGCTGGAGCGGGGGGCGAACTATGGCTACACCTTC. This sequence encodes CASSELERGANYGYTF.

V usage is TRBV30 and J usage is TRBJ1-2; 9 positions match TRBD1. The trim removed 3 bases at V and 0 bases at J, leaving 11 bases unmatched. The germline V gene has CDR1 GTSNPN and CDR2 SVGIG (reference sequence). The CDR3 runs 17 residues. CDR3 in amino acids: CAWRDAPGTGPNYGYTF. In DNA form, the CDR3 reads TGTGCCTGGAGGGATGCACCTGGGACAGGGCCTAACTATGGCTACACCTTC.

The rearrangement joins TRBV14 to TRBJ2-7, with 9 nucleotides matching TRBD2. The CDR3 is 16 amino acids. CDR1 is SGHDN and CDR2 is FVKESK in the germline V gene. V was clipped by 0 bases and J by 7 bases; unmatched bases: 10. The CDR3 sequence is CASSQDGSGSLWEQYF. The CDR3 DNA reads TGTGCCAGCAGCCAAGATGGTAGCGGGAGCCTCTGGGAGCAGTACTTC.

V and J are TRBV29-1 and TRBJ1-2; a weak D match, TRBD1 (5 bases). This CDR3 region has 12 residues. Germline values: CDR1 SQVTM, CDR2 ANQGSEA. Trimming took 4 bases from V and 4 from J, leaving 10 bases between them. CDR3 nucleotide sequence: TGCAGCGTTGTCGGGGGGACCTATGGCTACACCTTC. Translation: CSVVGGTYGYTF. Full variable domain (rest looked up from reference TRBV29-1 and TRBJ1-2): SAVISQKPSRDICQRGTSLTIQCQVDSQVTMMFWYRQQPGQSLTLIATANQGSEATYESGFVIDKFPISRPNLTFSTLTVSNMSPEDSSIYLCSVVGGTYGYTFGSGTRLTVV.